The sequence of this TCR beta chain was determined in a study of blood T cells in healthy people across ages. A second PCR of about 7 to 12 cycles used a sample-barcoded 5' primer and a J-beta primer mix. At least 2.5 million CDR3-containing paired-end reads were obtained per sample. TCRdb redid the calling of the 5' RACE reads with MiXCR, one entry per CDR3 protein. Of hundreds of thousands of distinct CDR3 sequences listed, 20% to 25% were seen once; the top ten hold 3.6%. Per sample, extraction of total RNA gave at least 5.5 micrograms in every case. Germline values: CDR1 MGHRA, CDR2 YSYEKL. The CDR3 totals 16 residues. In this sample, this clonotype turned up a few times. One end of the junction fails to match germline, which may point to a read error.

The chain recombines TRBV4-1 with TRBJ2-4; possible D gene TRBD2, 6 bases. The receptor was derived from a man between 65 and 85 years old in good health. The sequenced material came from blood. CDR3: CASSQVSGVAKDIQYF. The CDR3, as DNA: TGCGCCAGCAGCCAAGTGTCGGGGGTAGCCAAAGACATTCAGTACTTC.